This T cell receptor (beta chain) was observed in a study of beta chain features in type 1 diabetes. J lost 8 bases, V lost 1 base, and 9 bases had no gene match. There are 15 residues in the CDR3. CDR1 is MNHNY, CDR2 SVGAGI, per germline (reference sequence). Donors underwent one heparinised blood draw, about 0.12 L on average. CD45RO/CCR7/CD25/CD127/CD95/CD27 sorting isolated CD4+ naive, central memory, regulatory and stem cell-like memory cells. Every bit of the isolated RNA underwent reverse transcription, so sequencing read expressed TCRB transcripts. Read counts averaged about 3.57 million for samples of naive, central memory and regulatory T cells. Clones were sequenced by immunoSEQ multiplex PCR, and TCRdb holds only the in-frame ones, with some missing. The sample contains roughly 330,000 clones, about 13% of which appear only once. Comments on this clone: The target antigen is unknown.

Study-wide findings and caveats: Within patients, naive, central memory and Treg TCRB repertoires seemed more similar than within healthy donors. TCRB CDR3s from Type 1 diabetes patients were moderately but significantly shorter in all four CD4+ subsets.

The rearrangement joins TRBV6-6 to TRBJ1-2, with 8 bases lining up with TRBD1. The clonotype comes from a woman aged 18-30 years with type 1 diabetes. Sequencing used naive CD4+ T cells from blood. CDR3 sequence reads: CASSYLGRGRTGYTF. The CDR3 bases are TGTGCCAGCAGTTACTTAGGCAGGGGGCGAACCGGCTACACCTTC.